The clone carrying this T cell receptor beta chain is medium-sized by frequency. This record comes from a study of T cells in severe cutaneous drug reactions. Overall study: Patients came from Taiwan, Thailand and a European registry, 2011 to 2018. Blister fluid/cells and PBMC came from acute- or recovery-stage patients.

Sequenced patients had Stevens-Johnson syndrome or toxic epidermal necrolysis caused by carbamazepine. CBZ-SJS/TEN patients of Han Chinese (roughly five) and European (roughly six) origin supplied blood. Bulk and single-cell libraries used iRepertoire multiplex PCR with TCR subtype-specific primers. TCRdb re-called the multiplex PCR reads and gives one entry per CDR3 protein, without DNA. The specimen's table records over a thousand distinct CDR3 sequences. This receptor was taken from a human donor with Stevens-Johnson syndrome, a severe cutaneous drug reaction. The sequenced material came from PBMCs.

The CDR3 sequence is CASSPGTGTDTQYF. This chain connects TRBV11-3 to TRBJ2-3; TCRdb indicates TRBD1, and absent DNA this call remains unverified. CDR3 length equals 14 residues. CDR1 and CDR2 from the germline V gene are SGHNT and YENEEA.